The 11 T cell receptor beta chains below come from one sample, sequenced in a study of blood T cell repertoires in COVID-19. The assay was immunoSEQ multiplex PCR, and TCRdb's table has in-frame clones only and misses some. Here the sample spans roughly 570,000 clones, less than 90% being singletons. The material sequenced was peripheral blood. Receptors originate from a woman aged 50 to 60 with COVID-19, enrolled during active disease.

The chain joins TRBV5-1 to TRBJ2-2, with a possible D match to TRBD2 (5 bases). Trimming left V 7 bases short and J 0 bases short, with 16 bases between. The CDR3 totals 16 residues. Germline CDR1 is SGHRS and CDR2 is YFSETQ. CDR3: CASLPAGSTNTGELFF. DNA for the CDR3: TGCGCCAGCCTCCCAGCTGGGAGCACGAACACCGGGGAGCTGTTTTTT.

As DNA, the CDR3 is TGTGCAGTACAGGGGGCCCCGCGCCATGGCTACACCTTC. Protein: CAVQGAPRHGYTF. The chain carries TRBV19 and TRBJ1-2; TRBD1 agrees at 9 bases. The V gene's germline CDR1 is LNHDA and CDR2 SQIVND (reference sequence). This CDR3 spans 13 amino acids. The variable domain in full, with the rest retrieved from reference TRBV19 and TRBJ1-2, is DGGITQSPKYLFRKEGQNVTLSCEQNLNHDAMYWYRQDPGQGLRLIYYSQIVNDFQKGDIAEGYSVSREKKESFPLTVTSAQKNPTAFYLCAVQGAPRHGYTFGSGTRLTVV.

The sample holds one count of this clone. This rearrangement joins TRBV15 to TRBJ1-5; 10 bases fit TRBD1. CDR1 and CDR2 from the germline V gene are LNHNV and YYDKDF (reference sequence). The CDR3 contains 15 residues. V was clipped by 0 bases and J by 7 bases; unmatched bases: 3. CDR3 residues: CATSRDRGQGQPQHF. The CDR3 DNA reads as TGTGCCACCAGCAGAGACAGGGGACAGGGGCAGCCCCAGCATTTT.

This sequence joins TRBV10-3 and TRBJ1-6, with no clear D. The V gene lost 4 bases and the J gene lost 7 bases, with 11 bases spanning the gap. The CDR3 consists of 14 residues. Germline V gene lookup returns CDR1 ENHRY and CDR2 SYGVKD. CDR3 sequence reads: CAISADGSNSPLHF. For the CDR3, the DNA is TGTGCCATCAGTGCCGACGGGAGCAATTCACCCCTCCACTTT.

The J gene is TRBJ1-2, the V gene TRBV6-5, with D unclear. The CDR3 is made up of 15 amino acids. The germline gives CDR1 MNHEY, CDR2 SVGAGI. The V end was cut by 4 bases, the J end by 1 base, with 13 bases between. In DNA, the CDR3 is TGTGCCAGCAGTTTATTGTTTGGCGGTAACTATGGCTACACCTTC. Encoded protein: CASSLLFGGNYGYTF.

The chain combines TRBV19 with TRBJ1-5; 8 bases map to TRBD1. Germline V gene data show CDR1 as LNHDA and CDR2 as SQIVND (reference sequence). The CDR3 is 14 residues long. Germline trimming cut 3 bases from V and 4 bases from J; bases unmatched to any gene: 2. The CDR3 nucleotides are TGTGCCAGTAGTATGGGACAGGAGAATCAGCCCCAGCATTTT. Its protein is CASSMGQENQPQHF.

To note about this clone: The identical CDR3 is also encoded by other nucleotide sequences in the sample. The rearrangement links TRBV19 to TRBJ1-1; D is uncertain. The V and J ends lost 1 base and 4 bases respectively, with 4 bases between them. This CDR3 contains 12 residues. CDR1 and CDR2 from the germline V gene are LNHDA and SQIVND (reference sequence). The CDR3 is CASSIGSTEAFF. CDR3 coding DNA: TGTGCCAGTAGTATAGGGAGCACTGAAGCTTTCTTT.

DNA for the CDR3: TGTGCCAGCAGGCGTGGGGGGGGGACGGGAGAAATTGAAGCTTTCTTT. Translated: CASRRGGGTGEIEAFF. The chain is built from TRBV25-1 and TRBJ1-1; D is perhaps TRBD1 (5 bases). This CDR3 contains 16 residues. Trimming left V 6 bases short and J 7 bases short, with 24 bases between. Germline V gene sequence: CDR1 MGHDK, CDR2 SYGVNS.

The CDR3 DNA reads TGCGCCAGCAGCCCCCCCCCGGGCGGGAGCTCCTACGAGCAGTACTTC. It specifies CASSPPPGGSSYEQYF. J is TRBJ2-7 and V is TRBV5-1; 7 positions agree with TRBD2. Unmatched junction bases numbered 10, after V lost 4 bases and J lost 0 bases. This CDR3 region has 16 residues. Germline V gene data show CDR1 as SGHRS and CDR2 as YFSETQ.

This rearrangement joins TRBV15 to TRBJ2-1; the match to TRBD2 covers 16 bases. V shed 6 bases and J 6 bases; nucleotides not matched to a gene: 20. CDR1 and CDR2 (germline): LNHNV, YYDKDF (reference sequence). The CDR3 runs to 21 residues. In nucleotides, the CDR3 is TGTGCCACCAGTATCACGGTAGGGACTAGCGGGGGGGGAACGGGCTGCAATGAGCAGTTCTTC. The encoded protein is CATSITVGTSGGGTGCNEQFF.

For the CDR3, the DNA is TGTGCCAGCAGTCAGGGGACTAGCGGGTGGTACACAGATACGCAGTATTTT. Protein product: CASSQGTSGWYTDTQYF. This chain uses TRBV6-6 with TRBJ2-3; 12 bases line up with TRBD2. The CDR3 consists of 17 residues. CDR1 is MNHNY, CDR2 SVGAGI, per germline (reference sequence). Losses at the gene ends were 5 bases for V and 2 bases for J; bases not matched to a gene: 8.